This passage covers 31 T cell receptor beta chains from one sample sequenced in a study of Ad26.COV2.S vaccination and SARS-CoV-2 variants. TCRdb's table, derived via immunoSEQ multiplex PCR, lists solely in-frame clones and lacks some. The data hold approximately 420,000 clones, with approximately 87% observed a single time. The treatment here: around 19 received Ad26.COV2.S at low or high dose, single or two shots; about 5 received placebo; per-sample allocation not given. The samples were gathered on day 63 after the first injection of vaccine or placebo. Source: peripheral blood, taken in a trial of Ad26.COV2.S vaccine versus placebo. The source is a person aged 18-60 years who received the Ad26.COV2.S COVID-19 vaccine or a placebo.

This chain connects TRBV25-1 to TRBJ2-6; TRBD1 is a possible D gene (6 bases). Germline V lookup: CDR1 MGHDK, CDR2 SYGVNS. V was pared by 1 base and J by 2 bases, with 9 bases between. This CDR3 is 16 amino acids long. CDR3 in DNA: TGTGCCAGCAGTGAATTTAAGGGGGCTGGGGCCAACGTCCTGACTTTC. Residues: CASSEFKGAGANVLTF. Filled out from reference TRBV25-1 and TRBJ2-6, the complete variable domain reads EADIYQTPRYLVIGTGKKITLECSQTMGHDKMYWYQQDPGMELHLIHYSYGVNSTEKGDLSSESTVSRIRTEHFPLTLESARPSHTSQYLCASSEFKGAGANVLTFGAGSRLTVL.

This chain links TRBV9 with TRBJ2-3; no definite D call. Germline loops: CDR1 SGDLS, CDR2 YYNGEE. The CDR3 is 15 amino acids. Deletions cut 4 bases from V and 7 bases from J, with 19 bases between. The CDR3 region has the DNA TGTGCCAGCAGCATAACTTACAACGTTCATTATACGCAGTATTTT. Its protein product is CASSITYNVHYTQYF.

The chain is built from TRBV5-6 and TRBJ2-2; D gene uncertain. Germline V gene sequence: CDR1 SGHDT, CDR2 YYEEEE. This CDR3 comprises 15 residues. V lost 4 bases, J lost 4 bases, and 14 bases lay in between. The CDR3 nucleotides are TGTGCCAGCAGCCCTCCGACCTGGGGCACCGGGGAGCTGTTTTTT. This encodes CASSPPTWGTGELFF.

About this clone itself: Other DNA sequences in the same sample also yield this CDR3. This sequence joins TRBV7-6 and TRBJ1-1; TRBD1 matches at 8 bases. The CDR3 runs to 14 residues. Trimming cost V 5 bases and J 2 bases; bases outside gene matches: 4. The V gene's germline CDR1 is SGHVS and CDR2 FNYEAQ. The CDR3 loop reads CASSLGQGNTEAFF. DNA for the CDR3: TGTGCCAGCAGCCTTGGACAGGGAAACACTGAAGCTTTCTTT.

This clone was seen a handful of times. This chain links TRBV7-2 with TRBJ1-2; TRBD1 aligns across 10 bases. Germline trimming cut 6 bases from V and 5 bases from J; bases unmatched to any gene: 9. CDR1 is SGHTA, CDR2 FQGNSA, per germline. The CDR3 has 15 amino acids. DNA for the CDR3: TGTGCCAGCAGATCTTCGACAGGGGGCGTTTATGGCTACACCTTC. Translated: CASRSSTGGVYGYTF.

CDR3 protein: CASSLTGGWETQYF. CDR3 nucleotide sequence: TGCGCCAGCAGCTTGACAGGGGGCTGGGAGACCCAGTACTTC. This chain connects TRBV5-1 to TRBJ2-5, with 9 positions matching TRBD1. Germline loops: CDR1 SGHRS, CDR2 YFSETQ. The CDR3 extends over 14 amino acids. Trimming took 1 base from V and 5 from J; bases not matched to a gene: 3. Together with reference TRBV5-1 and TRBJ2-5, the CDR3 gives the full variable domain: KAGVTQTPRYLIKTRGQQVTLSCSPISGHRSVSWYQQTPGQGLQFLFEYFSETQRNKGNFPGRFSGRQFSNSRSEMNVSTLELGDSALYLCASSLTGGWETQYFGPGTRLLVL.

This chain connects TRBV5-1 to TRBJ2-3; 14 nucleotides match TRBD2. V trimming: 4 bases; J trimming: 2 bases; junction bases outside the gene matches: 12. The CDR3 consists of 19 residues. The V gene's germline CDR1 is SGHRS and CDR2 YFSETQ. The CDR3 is CASSRRGLAGDRLTDTQYF. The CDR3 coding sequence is TGCGCCAGCAGCCGGAGGGGACTAGCGGGGGATCGTCTCACAGATACGCAGTATTTT.

The CDR3 DNA reads as TGTGCCAGCAGTTTGATATTGGGCGGGAACACCGGGGAGCTGTTTTTT. Translating it yields CASSLILGGNTGELFF. The chain joins TRBV27 to TRBJ2-2; no definite D call. The germline gives CDR1 MNHEY, CDR2 SMNVEV (reference sequence). The V end lost 3 bases, the J end lost 1 base, and 12 bases lay between the germline ends. The CDR3 spans 16 residues.

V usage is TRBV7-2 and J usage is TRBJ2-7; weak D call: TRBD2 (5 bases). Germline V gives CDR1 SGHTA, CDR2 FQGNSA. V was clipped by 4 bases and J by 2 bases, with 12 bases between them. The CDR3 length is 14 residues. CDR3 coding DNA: TGTGCCAGCAGCTATTCAAGCGGACCCTACGAGCAGTACTTC. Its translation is CASSYSSGPYEQYF.

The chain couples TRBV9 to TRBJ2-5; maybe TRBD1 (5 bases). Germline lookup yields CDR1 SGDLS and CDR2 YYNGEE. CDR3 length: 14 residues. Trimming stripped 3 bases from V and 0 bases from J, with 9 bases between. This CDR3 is CASSATGHQETQYF. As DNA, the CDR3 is TGTGCCAGCAGCGCAACAGGTCACCAAGAGACCCAGTACTTC.

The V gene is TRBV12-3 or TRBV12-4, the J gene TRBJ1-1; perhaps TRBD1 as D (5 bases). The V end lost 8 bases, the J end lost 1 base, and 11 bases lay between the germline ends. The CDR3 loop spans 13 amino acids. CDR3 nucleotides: TGTGCCAGCGGGCGCAGGGCGAACACTGAAGCTTTCTTT. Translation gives CASGRRANTEAFF.

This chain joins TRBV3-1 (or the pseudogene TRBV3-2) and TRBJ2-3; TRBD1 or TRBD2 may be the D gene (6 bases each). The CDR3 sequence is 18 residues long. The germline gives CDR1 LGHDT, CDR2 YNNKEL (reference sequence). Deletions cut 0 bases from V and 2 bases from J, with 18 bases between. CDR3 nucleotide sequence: TGTGCCAGCAGCCAAGAAACAGGGCCCGGGAGTGTCACAGATACGCAGTATTTT. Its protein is CASSQETGPGSVTDTQYF.

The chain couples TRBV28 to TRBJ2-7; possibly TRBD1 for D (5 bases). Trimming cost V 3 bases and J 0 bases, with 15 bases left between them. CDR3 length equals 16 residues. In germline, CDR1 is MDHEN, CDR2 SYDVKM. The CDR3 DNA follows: TGTGCCAGCAGTTTTTTAGGTGAGACAGTCTCCTACGAGCAGTACTTC. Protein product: CASSFLGETVSYEQYF.

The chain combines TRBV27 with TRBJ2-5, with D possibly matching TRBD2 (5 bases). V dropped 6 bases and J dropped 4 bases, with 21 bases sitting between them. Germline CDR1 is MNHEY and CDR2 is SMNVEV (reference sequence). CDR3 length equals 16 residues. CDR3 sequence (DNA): TGTGCCAGCAGCCTATTAGGGTCCCTGGGGAGAGAGACCCAGTACTTC. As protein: CASSLLGSLGRETQYF.

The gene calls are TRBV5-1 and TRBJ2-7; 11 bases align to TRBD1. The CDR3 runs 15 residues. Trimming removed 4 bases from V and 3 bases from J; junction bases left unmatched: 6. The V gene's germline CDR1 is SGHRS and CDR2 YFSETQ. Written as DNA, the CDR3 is TGCGCCAGCAGCGGAAGGACAGGGGGCGACTACGAGCAGTACTTC. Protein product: CASSGRTGGDYEQYF. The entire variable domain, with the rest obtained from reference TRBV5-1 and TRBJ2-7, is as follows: KAGVTQTPRYLIKTRGQQVTLSCSPISGHRSVSWYQQTPGQGLQFLFEYFSETQRNKGNFPGRFSGRQFSNSRSEMNVSTLELGDSALYLCASSGRTGGDYEQYFGPGTRLTVT.

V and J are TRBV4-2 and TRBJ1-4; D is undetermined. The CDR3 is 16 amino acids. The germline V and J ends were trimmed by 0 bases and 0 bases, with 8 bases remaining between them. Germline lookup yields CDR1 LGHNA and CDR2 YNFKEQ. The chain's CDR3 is CASSQDYPSTNEKLFF. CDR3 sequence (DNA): TGTGCCAGCAGCCAAGATTATCCGTCAACTAATGAAAAACTGTTTTTT.

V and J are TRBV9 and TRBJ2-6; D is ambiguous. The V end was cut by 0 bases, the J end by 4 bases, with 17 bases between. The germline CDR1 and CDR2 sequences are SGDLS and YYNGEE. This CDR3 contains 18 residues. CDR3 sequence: CASSVDVLESSGANVLTF. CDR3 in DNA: TGTGCCAGCAGCGTAGACGTCTTGGAGAGCTCCGGGGCCAACGTCCTGACTTTC.

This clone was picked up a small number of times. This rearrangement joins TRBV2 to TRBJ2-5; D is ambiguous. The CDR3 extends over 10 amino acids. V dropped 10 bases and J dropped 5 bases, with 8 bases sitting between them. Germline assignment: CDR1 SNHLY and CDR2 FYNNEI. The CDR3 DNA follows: TGTGCCACCTATCGGGAGACCCAGTACTTC. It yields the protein CATYRETQYF.

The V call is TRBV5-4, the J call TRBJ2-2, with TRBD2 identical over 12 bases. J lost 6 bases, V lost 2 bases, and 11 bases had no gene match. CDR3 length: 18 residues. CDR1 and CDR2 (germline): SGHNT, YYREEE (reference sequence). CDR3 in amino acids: CASSLLYRLAGEAGELFF. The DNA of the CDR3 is TGTGCCAGCAGCTTATTATACCGACTAGCGGGGGAAGCCGGGGAGCTGTTTTTT.

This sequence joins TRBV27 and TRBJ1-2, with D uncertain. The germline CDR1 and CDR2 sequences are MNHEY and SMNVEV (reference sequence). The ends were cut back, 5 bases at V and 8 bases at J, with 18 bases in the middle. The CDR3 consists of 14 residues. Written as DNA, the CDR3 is TGTGCCAGCAGTCCAGCCTCACGGTCGGGGGGCTACACCTTC. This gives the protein CASSPASRSGGYTF.

CDR3 loop: CASSMEDRAFF. The DNA for the CDR3 is TGTGCCAGTAGTATGGAGGATCGAGCTTTCTTT. The gene calls are TRBV19 and TRBJ1-1; D is undetermined. V was pared by 3 bases and J by 10 bases, with 9 bases between. The CDR3 is made up of 11 amino acids. CDR1 is LNHDA, CDR2 SQIVND, per germline (reference sequence).

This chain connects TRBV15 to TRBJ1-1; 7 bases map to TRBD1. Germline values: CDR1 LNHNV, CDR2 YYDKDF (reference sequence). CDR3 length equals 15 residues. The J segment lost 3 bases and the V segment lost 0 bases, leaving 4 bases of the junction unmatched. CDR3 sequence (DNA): TGTGCCACCAGCAGAGATAAGACAGGGCACACTGAAGCTTTCTTT. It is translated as CATSRDKTGHTEAFF.

The CDR3 reads CASSWEPVRGTEAFF. As DNA, the CDR3 is TGCGCCAGCAGCTGGGAACCCGTCCGGGGCACTGAAGCTTTCTTT. This sequence joins TRBV5-1 and TRBJ1-1; D gene ambiguous. The CDR3 has 15 amino acids. Germline-derived CDR1 and CDR2 are SGHRS and YFSETQ. V was pared by 3 bases and J by 4 bases, with 16 bases between.

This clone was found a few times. The DNA of the CDR3 is TGCGCCAGCAGCTTTGGAGGGTTTGGACAGCCCCAGCATTTT. This codes for CASSFGGFGQPQHF. The chain links TRBV5-1 to TRBJ1-5; no definite D call. The CDR3 consists of 14 residues. Germline assignment: CDR1 SGHRS and CDR2 YFSETQ. V was pared by 2 bases and J by 7 bases, with 13 bases between.

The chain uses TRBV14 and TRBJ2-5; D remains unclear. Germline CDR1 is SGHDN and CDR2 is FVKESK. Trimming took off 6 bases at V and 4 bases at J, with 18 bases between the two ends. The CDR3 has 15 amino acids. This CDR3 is CASSPGWGWVETQYF. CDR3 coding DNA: TGTGCCAGCAGTCCAGGTTGGGGTTGGGTAGAGACCCAGTACTTC.

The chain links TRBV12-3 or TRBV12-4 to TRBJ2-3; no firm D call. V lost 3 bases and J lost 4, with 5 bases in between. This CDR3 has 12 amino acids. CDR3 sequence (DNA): TGTGCCAGCAGTTTGGTCCCAGATACGCAGTATTTT. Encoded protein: CASSLVPDTQYF.

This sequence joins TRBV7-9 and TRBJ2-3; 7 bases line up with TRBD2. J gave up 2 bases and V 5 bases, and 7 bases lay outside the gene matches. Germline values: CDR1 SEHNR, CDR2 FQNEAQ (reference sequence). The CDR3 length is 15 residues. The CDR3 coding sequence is TGTGCCAGCAGCGTAAGCGGGGACCTCACAGATACGCAGTATTTT. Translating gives CASSVSGDLTDTQYF.

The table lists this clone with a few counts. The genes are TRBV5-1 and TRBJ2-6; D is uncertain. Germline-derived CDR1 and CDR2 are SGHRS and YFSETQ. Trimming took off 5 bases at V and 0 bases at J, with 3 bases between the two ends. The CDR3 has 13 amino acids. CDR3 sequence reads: CASSGSGANVLTF. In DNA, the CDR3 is TGCGCCAGCAGTGGCTCTGGGGCCAACGTCCTGACTTTC.

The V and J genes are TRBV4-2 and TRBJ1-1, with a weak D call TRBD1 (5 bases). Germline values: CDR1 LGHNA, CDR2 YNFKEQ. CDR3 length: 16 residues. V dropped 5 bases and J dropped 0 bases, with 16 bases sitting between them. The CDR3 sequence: CASSEQQGVLNTEAFF. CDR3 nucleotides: TGTGCCAGCAGCGAACAACAAGGGGTTCTGAACACTGAAGCTTTCTTT.

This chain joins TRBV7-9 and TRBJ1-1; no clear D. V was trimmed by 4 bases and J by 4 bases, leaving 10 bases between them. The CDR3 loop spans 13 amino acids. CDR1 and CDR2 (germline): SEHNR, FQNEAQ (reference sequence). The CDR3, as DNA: TGTGCCAGCAGCTCCCCCCCACTCACTGAAGCTTTCTTT. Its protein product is CASSSPPLTEAFF. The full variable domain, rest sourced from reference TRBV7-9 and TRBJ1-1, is DTGVSQNPRHKITKRGQNVTFRCDPISEHNRLYWYRQTLGQGPEFLTYFQNEAQLEKSRLLSDRFSAERPKGSFSTLEIQRTEQGDSAMYLCASSSPPLTEAFFGQGTRLTVV.

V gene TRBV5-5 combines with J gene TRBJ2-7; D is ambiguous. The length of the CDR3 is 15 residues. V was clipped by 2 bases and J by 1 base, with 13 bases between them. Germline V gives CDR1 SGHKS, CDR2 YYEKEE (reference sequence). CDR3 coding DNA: TGTGCCAGCAGCTTCAGTCGGACGGGTTCCTACGAGCAGTACTTC. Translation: CASSFSRTGSYEQYF.